Listed below are T cell receptor beta chains from one sample, sequenced in a study of shared clonotypes between healthy human individuals. Repertoires were generated with immunoSEQ multiplex PCR, while TCRdb's copy carries only in-frame clones and drops some. The sample lists around 180,000 clones; about 93% were seen once. The sequenced sample consisted of naive CD4+ T cells sorted from blood. The source is a woman aged 25-40 years in good health. CDR3s include the opening cysteine and the closing phenylalanine or tryptophan. The D gene is left open where the match is weak. Expanded clones get a size class; other rows say once, few or many, or leave the size out.

J gene	clone size	D gene	V gene	CDR3 protein	CDR3 DNA
TRBJ2-7	-	TRBD1	TRBV7-2	CASSLRFRGLGGRDEQYF	TGTGCCAGCAGCTTAAGATTCAGGGGGTTAGGGGGAAGGGACGAGCAGTACTTC
TRBJ2-6	-	-	TRBV21-1	CASSKDHRDSQSGANVLTF	TGTGCCAGCAGCAAGGACCACCGGGACAGTCAATCTGGGGCCAACGTCCTGACTTTC
TRBJ2-7	-	-	TRBV19	CASSRRGEAYEQYF	TGTGCCAGTAGTAGACGTGGTGAGGCCTACGAGCAGTACTTC
TRBJ2-7	-	TRBD2	TRBV7-8	CASSDSGRSPRSQYF	TGTGCCAGCAGCGATAGCGGGAGATCACCTAGGTCGCAGTACTTC
TRBJ1-5	-	TRBD1	TRBV28	CASSPGQGAIQPQHF	TGTGCCAGCAGCCCTGGACAGGGGGCGATTCAGCCCCAGCATTTT
TRBJ1-1	-	TRBD1	TRBV29-1	CSVADRVGMAFF	TGCAGCGTGGCCGACAGGGTCGGGATGGCTTTCTTT
TRBJ2-5	-	-	TRBV11-2	CASSLDQETQYF	TGTGCCAGCAGCTTAGACCAAGAGACCCAGTACTTC
TRBJ1-2	-	-	TRBV5-4	CASSSRSGPLGGYTF	TGTGCCAGCAGCTCGAGATCAGGGCCCTTGGGTGGCTACACCTTC
TRBJ1-4	-	-	TRBV6-5	CASSYSVATRDEKLFF	TGTGCCAGCAGTTACTCGGTCGCGACAAGGGATGAAAAACTGTTTTTT
TRBJ2-7	-	-	TRBV19	CASSIRTRVYEQYF	TGTGCCAGTAGTATCCGGACAAGAGTGTACGAGCAGTACTTC
TRBJ1-2	few	-	TRBV28	CASSPEGVRGYTF	TGTGCCAGCAGCCCCGAGGGGGTGCGGGGCTACACCTTC
TRBJ1-1	-	-	TRBV27	CASSPSTAAGLNTEAFF	TGTGCCAGCAGTCCAAGTACGGCGGCCGGACTTAACACTGAAGCTTTCTTT
TRBJ1-2	-	TRBD1	TRBV27	CASRPTGGSGYTF	TGTGCCAGCAGGCCTACAGGGGGCTCTGGCTACACCTTC
TRBJ2-2	-	TRBD2	TRBV19	CASSPLSGRGAGELFF	TGTGCCAGTAGTCCCCTTAGCGGGAGGGGGGCCGGGGAGCTGTTTTTT
TRBJ2-7	-	TRBD1	TRBV10-3	CAISDSTGFSEQYF	TGTGCCATCAGTGACTCGACAGGGTTCTCCGAGCAGTACTTC
TRBJ2-5	-	-	TRBV6-6	CASSERETQYF	TGTGCCAGCAGTGAACGGGAGACCCAGTACTTC
TRBJ1-1	-	-	TRBV4-1	CASSHNMRPGEQGPGRSEAFF	TGCGCCAGCAGCCACAACATGCGGCCGGGGGAACAGGGTCCCGGCAGATCTGAAGCTTTCTTT
TRBJ2-1	-	-	TRBV5-1	CASRLAVLLDNEQFF	TGCGCCAGCAGGTTAGCCGTCCTTCTGGACAATGAGCAGTTCTTC
TRBJ2-7	-	-	TRBV27	CASRGRASLRIDEQYF	TGTGCCAGCAGAGGCCGGGCCAGCCTAAGAATCGACGAGCAGTACTTC
TRBJ2-7	-	-	TRBV6-6	CASSWESYEQYF	TGTGCCAGCAGTTGGGAATCCTACGAGCAGTACTTC